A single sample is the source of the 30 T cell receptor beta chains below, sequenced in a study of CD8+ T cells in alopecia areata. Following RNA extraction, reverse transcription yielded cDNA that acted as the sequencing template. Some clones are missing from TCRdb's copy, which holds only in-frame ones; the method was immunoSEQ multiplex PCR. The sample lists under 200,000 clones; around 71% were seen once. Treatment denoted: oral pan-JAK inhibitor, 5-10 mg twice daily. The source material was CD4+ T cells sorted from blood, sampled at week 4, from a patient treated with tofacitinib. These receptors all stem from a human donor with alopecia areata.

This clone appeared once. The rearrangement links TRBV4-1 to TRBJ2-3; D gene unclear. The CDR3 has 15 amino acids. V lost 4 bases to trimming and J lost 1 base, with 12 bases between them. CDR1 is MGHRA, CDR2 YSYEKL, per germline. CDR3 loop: CASSPRWVGTDTQYF. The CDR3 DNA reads TGCGCCAGCAGCCCAAGGTGGGTGGGCACAGATACGCAGTATTTT.

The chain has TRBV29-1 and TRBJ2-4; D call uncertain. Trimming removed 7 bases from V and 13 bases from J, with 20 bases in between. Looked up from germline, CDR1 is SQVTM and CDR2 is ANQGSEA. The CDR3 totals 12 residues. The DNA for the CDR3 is TGCAGCGCTCGGTCCATCGCTACTCTGCAGTACTTC. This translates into CSARSIATLQYF.

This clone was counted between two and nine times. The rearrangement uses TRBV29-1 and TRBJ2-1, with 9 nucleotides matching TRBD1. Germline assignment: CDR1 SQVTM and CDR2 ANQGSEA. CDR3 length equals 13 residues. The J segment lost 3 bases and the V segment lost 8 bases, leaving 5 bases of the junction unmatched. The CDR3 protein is CSISGQGYNEQFF. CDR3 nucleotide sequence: TGCAGCATTTCGGGACAGGGCTACAATGAGCAGTTCTTC.

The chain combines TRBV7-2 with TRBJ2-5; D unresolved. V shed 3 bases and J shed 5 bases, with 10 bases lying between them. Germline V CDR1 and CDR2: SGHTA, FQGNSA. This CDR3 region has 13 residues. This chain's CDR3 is CASSLAAVETQYF. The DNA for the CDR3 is TGTGCCAGCAGCTTGGCGGCGGTGGAGACCCAGTACTTC.

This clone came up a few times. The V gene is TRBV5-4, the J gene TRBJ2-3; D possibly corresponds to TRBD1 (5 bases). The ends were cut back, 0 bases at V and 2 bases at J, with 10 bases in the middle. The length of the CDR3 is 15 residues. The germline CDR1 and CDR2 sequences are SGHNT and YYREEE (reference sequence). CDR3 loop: CASSLGGRTTDTQYF. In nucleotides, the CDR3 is TGTGCCAGCAGCTTGGGGGGCAGGACCACAGATACGCAGTATTTT.

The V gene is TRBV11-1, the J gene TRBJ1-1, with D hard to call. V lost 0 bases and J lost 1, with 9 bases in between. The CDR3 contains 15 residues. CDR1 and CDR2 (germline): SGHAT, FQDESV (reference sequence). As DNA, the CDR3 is TGTGCCAGCAGCTTAGCAGGGCTCCGGAACACTGAAGCTTTCTTT. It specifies CASSLAGLRNTEAFF.

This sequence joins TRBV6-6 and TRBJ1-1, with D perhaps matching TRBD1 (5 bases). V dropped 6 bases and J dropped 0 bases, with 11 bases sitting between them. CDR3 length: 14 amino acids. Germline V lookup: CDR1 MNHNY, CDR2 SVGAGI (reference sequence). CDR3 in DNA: TGTGCCAGCAGCCCCGGGACGGTGAACACTGAAGCTTTCTTT. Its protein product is CASSPGTVNTEAFF.

CDR3: CASSPLGAGPETQYF. CDR3 in DNA: TGCGCCAGCAGCCCCCTCGGAGCGGGGCCAGAGACCCAGTACTTC. This chain connects TRBV5-1 to TRBJ2-5, with TRBD2 matching over 7 bases. The junction had 10 bases not matched to a gene; V was cut back by 4 bases and J by 4 bases. The V gene's germline CDR1 is SGHRS and CDR2 YFSETQ. This CDR3 region has 15 residues. Drawing the rest from reference TRBV5-1 and TRBJ2-5, the complete variable domain is KAGVTQTPRYLIKTRGQQVTLSCSPISGHRSVSWYQQTPGQGLQFLFEYFSETQRNKGNFPGRFSGRQFSNSRSEMNVSTLELGDSALYLCASSPLGAGPETQYFGPGTRLLVL.

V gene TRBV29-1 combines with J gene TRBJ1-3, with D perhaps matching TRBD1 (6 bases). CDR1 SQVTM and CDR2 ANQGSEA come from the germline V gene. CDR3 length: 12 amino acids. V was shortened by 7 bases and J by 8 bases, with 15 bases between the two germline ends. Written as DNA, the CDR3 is TGCAGCGGAGCCACCAGGGGAGACACCATATATTTT. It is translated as CSGATRGDTIYF.

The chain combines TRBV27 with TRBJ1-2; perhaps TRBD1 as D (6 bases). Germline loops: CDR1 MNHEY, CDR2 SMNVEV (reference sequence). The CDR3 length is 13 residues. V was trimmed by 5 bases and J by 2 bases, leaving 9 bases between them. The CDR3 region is CASSRTVNYGYTF. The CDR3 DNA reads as TGTGCCAGCAGTCGGACAGTCAACTATGGCTACACCTTC.

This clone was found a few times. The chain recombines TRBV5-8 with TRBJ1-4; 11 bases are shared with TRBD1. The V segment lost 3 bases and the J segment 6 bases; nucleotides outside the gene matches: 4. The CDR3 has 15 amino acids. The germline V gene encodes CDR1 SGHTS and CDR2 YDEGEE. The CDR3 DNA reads TGTGCCAGCAGCTGGGGACAGGGGGTTGATGAAAAACTGTTTTTT. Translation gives CASSWGQGVDEKLFF.

The CDR3, as DNA: TGTGCCAGCTCACCACTCCGACAGGGGGAAACCACAGATACGCAGTATTTT. Its translation: CASSPLRQGETTDTQYF. The chain combines TRBV18 with TRBJ2-3, with 9 bases aligning to TRBD1. The CDR3 covers 17 residues. Germline V CDR1 and CDR2: KGHSH, LQKENI. V lost 1 base and J lost 2; bases outside the gene matches: 7.

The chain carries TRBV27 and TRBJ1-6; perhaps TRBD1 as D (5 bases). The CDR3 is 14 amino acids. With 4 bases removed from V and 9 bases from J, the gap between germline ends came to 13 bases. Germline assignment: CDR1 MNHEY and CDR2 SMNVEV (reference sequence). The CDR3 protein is CASSSDSNFSPLHF. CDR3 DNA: TGTGCCAGCAGTTCAGACAGCAATTTTTCACCCCTCCACTTT.

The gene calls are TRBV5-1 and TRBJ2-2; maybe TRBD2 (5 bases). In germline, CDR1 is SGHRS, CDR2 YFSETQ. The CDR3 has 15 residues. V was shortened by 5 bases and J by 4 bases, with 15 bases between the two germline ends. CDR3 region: CASSRDTEGTGELFF. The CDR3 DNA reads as TGCGCCAGCAGTAGAGACACCGAGGGCACCGGGGAGCTGTTTTTT.

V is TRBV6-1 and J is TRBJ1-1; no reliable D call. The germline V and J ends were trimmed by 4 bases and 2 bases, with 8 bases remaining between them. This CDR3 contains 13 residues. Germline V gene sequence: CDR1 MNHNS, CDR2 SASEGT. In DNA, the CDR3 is TGTGCCAGCAGTGTCTCGGTTAACACTGAAGCTTTCTTT. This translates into CASSVSVNTEAFF.

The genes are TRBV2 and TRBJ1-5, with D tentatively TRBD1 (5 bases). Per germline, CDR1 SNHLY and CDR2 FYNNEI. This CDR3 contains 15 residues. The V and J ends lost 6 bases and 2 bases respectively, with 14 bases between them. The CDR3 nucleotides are TGTGCCAGCAGACGACAGTGGACCGGCAATCAGCCCCAGCATTTT. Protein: CASRRQWTGNQPQHF. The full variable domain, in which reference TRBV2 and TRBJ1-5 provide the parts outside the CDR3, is EPEVTQTPSHQVTQMGQEVILRCVPISNHLYFYWYRQILGQKVEFLVSFYNNEISEKSEIFDDQFSVERPDGSNFTLKIRSTKLEDSAMYFCASRRQWTGNQPQHFGDGTRLSIL.

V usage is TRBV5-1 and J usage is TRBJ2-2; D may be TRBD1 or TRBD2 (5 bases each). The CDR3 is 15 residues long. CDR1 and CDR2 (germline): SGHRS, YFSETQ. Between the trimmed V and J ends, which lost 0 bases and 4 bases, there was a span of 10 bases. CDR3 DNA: TGCGCCAGCAGCTTGGACGGGGCGGTCACCGGGGAGCTGTTTTTT. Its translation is CASSLDGAVTGELFF.

The CDR3 nucleotides are TGTGCCAGCAGCCAAGATCGCGGGCGGGGGGAGACCCAGTACTTC. It specifies CASSQDRGRGETQYF. This chain connects TRBV4-2 to TRBJ2-5, with 7 nucleotides matching TRBD2. The CDR3 is 15 residues long. J lost 5 bases, V lost 0 bases, and 6 bases had no gene match. The germline V gene encodes CDR1 LGHNA and CDR2 YNFKEQ.

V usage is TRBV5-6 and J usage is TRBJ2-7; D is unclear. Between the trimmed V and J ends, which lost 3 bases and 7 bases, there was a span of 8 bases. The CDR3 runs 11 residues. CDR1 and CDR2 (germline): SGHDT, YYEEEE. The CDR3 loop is CASSSRREQYF. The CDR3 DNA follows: TGTGCCAGCAGCTCTCGTAGGGAGCAGTACTTC.

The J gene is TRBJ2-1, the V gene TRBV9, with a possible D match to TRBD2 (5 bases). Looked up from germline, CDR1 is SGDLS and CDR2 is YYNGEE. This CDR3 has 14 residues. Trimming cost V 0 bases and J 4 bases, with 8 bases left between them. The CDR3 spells CASSVAGNYNEQFF. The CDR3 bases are TGTGCCAGCAGCGTAGCGGGGAATTACAATGAGCAGTTCTTC.

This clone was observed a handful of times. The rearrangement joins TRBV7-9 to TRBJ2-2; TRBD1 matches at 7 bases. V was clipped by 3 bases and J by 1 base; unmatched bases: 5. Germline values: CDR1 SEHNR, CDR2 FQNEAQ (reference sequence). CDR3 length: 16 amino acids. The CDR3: CASSLRGPMNTGELFF. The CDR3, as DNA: TGTGCCAGCAGCTTGAGGGGGCCGATGAACACCGGGGAGCTGTTTTTT.

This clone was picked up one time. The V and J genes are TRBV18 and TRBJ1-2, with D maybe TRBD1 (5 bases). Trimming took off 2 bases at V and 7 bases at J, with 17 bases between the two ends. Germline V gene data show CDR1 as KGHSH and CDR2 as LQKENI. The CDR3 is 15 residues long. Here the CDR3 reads CASSPERTSAGGYTF. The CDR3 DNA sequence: TGTGCCAGCTCACCAGAGCGGACATCCGCCGGTGGCTACACCTTC.

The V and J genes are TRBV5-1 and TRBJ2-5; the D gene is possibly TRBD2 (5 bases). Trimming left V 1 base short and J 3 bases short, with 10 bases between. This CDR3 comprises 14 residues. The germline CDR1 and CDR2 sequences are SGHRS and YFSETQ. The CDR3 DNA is TGCGCCAGCAGCTTGACGAGGCGGGAAGAGACCCAGTACTTC. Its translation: CASSLTRREETQYF.

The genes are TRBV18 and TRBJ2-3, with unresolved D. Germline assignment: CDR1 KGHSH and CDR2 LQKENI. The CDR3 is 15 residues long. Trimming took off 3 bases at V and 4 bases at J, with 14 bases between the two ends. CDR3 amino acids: CASSPAGGGADTQYF. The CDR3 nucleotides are TGTGCCAGCTCACCCGCCGGCGGTGGGGCAGATACGCAGTATTTT.

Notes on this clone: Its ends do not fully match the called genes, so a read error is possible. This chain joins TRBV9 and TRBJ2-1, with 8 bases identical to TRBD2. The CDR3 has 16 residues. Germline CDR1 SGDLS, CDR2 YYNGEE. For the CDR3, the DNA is TGTGCCAGCAGCGCAAGGCGGGGGGACTCCCACAATGAGCAGTTCTTC. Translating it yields CASSARRGDSHNEQFF.

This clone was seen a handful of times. The CDR3 region has the DNA TGTGCCATCGGCGAGGAAAGGGGGGGCGAGACCCAGTACTTC. Translated, it gives CAIGEERGGETQYF. The gene calls are TRBV10-3 and TRBJ2-5; tentatively, D is TRBD2 (7 bases). The CDR3 length is 14 residues. Germline V gene lookup returns CDR1 ENHRY and CDR2 SYGVKD. V was pared by 8 bases and J by 5 bases, with 18 bases between.

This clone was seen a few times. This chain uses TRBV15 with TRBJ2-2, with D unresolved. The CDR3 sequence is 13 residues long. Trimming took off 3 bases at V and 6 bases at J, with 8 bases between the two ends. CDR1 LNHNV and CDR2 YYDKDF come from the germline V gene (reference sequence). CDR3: CATSSYKAGELFF. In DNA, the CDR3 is TGTGCCACCAGCAGCTACAAGGCCGGGGAGCTGTTTTTT.

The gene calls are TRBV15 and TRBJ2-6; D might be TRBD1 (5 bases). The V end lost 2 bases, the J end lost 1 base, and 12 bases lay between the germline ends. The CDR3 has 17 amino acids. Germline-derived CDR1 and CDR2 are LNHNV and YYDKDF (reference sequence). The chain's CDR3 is CATSRFQGVSGANVLTF. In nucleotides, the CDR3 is TGTGCCACCAGCAGATTCCAAGGGGTTTCTGGGGCCAACGTCCTGACTTTC.

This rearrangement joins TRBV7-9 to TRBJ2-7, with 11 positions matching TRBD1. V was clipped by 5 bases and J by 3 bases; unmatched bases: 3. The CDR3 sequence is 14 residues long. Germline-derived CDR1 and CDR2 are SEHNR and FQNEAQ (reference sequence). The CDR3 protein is CASSPGTGGYEQYF. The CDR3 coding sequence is TGTGCCAGCAGCCCAGGGACAGGGGGCTACGAGCAGTACTTC.

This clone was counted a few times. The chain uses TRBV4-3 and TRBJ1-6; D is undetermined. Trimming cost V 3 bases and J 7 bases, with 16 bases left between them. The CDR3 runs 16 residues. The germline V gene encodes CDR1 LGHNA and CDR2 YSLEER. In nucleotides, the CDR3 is TGCGCCAGCAGCCACCGGCGCACAGCAGGAAATTCACCCCTCCACTTT. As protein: CASSHRRTAGNSPLHF.